These T cell receptor beta chains were read from a single sample in a study of T-cell memory formation after mild COVID-19. MiXCR, applied by TCRdb to the 5' RACE reads, yields one record per CDR3 protein. The table includes about 340,000 distinct CDR3 sequences, 13% detected once. Input material: PBMCs or a T cell subset sorted from them (not recorded which). These receptor sequences come from a man aged 18 to 30 who had mild COVID-19 (a few samples of this study predate the infection). Cell type and time point are not known. The conserved cysteine and the conserved F or W are not part of the CDR3 here. D genes are given only for firm matches.

v_gene	j_gene	d_gene	CDR3aa
TRBV29-1	TRBJ2-5	-	SVAGAGQETQY
TRBV7-2	TRBJ1-1	-	ASSLGPVRVNTEAF
TRBV7-2	TRBJ2-2	TRBD1	ASSYGQGGTGELF
TRBV6-2/TRBV6-3	TRBJ1-5	-	ASSYQKAHQPQH
TRBV4-3	TRBJ1-5	-	ASSLSRGGQPQH
TRBV6-5	TRBJ2-1	-	ASRNGGLSYNEQF
TRBV7-9	TRBJ2-7	-	ASSSGAHEQY
TRBV5-8	TRBJ2-3	TRBD2	ASSLSQRGAGTQY
TRBV28	TRBJ1-1	-	ASSLRGYEAF
TRBV20-1	TRBJ2-7	TRBD2	SASRGGGVSDEQY
TRBV4-2	TRBJ1-1	-	ASSQESRVNPAF
TRBV4-3	TRBJ1-2	-	ASSQGYNYGYT
TRBV7-2	TRBJ2-3	-	ASSLVTASHYTDTQY
TRBV7-6	TRBJ1-4	-	ASSLDPPRVVEKLF
TRBV18	TRBJ2-7	-	ASSTGRDSYEQY
TRBV20-1	TRBJ2-5	TRBD2	SARDVAGGRETQY
TRBV12-3/TRBV12-4	TRBJ1-6	-	ASSPFNNSPLH
TRBV4-2	TRBJ1-2	-	ASSQEGTAGYT
TRBV10-3	TRBJ1-2	-	AISTEGGRGGYT
TRBV20-1	TRBJ2-1	TRBD2	SARALGGSSSYNEQF
TRBV19	TRBJ2-1	TRBD2	ASSIRGDEQF
TRBV19	TRBJ1-5	TRBD1	ASSRTGSGNQPQH
TRBV7-9	TRBJ1-5	-	ASSLGAYNQPQH
TRBV7-2	TRBJ2-1	TRBD2	ASSLGLPGGVYNEQF
TRBV6-5	TRBJ2-2	-	ASSYVGAGTGELF
TRBV18	TRBJ1-6	-	ASRADQDSPLH
TRBV12-3/TRBV12-4	TRBJ1-2	-	ASSTLWGALNGYT
TRBV20-1	TRBJ2-2	TRBD2	SAFGLDNTGELF
TRBV11-2	TRBJ2-3	TRBD2	ASSLAAGGRDTQY
TRBV5-1	TRBJ2-1	TRBD1	ASSLGTGHIGEQF
TRBV5-8	TRBJ2-5	TRBD2	ASSGEIAGGRETQY
TRBV4-2	TRBJ2-2	-	ASSQDGGELF
TRBV7-2	TRBJ1-2	-	ASSLEYHGYT
TRBV7-9	TRBJ1-5	-	ASSPDSPFNQPQH
TRBV10-2	TRBJ2-3	-	ASSESRLGIHTQY
TRBV6-2/TRBV6-3	TRBJ2-2	-	ASRILGYGRTGELF
TRBV3-1	TRBJ2-4	TRBD1	ASSQRSTGGKNIQY
TRBV28	TRBJ2-1	-	ASRQQGDEQF
TRBV19	TRBJ2-7	-	ASSINGRNEQY
TRBV7-9	TRBJ1-2	-	ASTSVRAKRSDYGYT
TRBV5-1	TRBJ2-1	-	ASSLEYGGEQF
TRBV7-9	TRBJ2-1	TRBD2	ASSSYLTSGGANEQF
TRBV7-2	TRBJ2-1	-	ASSFRRDPGGLPWEQF
TRBV12-3/TRBV12-4	TRBJ1-1	TRBD1	ASSTGEGTEAF
TRBV7-2	TRBJ1-5	-	ASSLGPGEAARQPQH
TRBV20-1	TRBJ2-3	-	SARDQQLTQY
TRBV5-6	TRBJ2-5	TRBD2	ASSLGQAGVETQY
TRBV7-2	TRBJ1-1	-	ASSSGAVNTEAF
TRBV5-6	TRBJ2-2	-	ASSLNGELF
TRBV7-9	TRBJ2-7	-	ASSLGTLAYEQY
TRBV20-1	TRBJ1-3	-	SAGQVNSGNTIY
TRBV5-5	TRBJ1-1	-	ASSLQAALNTEAF
TRBV6-5	TRBJ2-3	TRBD2	ASSYSLAASDTQY